The entry that follows covers one T cell receptor beta chain sequence. Its cognate antigen is unknown. The sample belongs to a study of PD-1 blockade in mismatch repair-deficient tumors. The ends lost 4 bases at V and 4 bases at J; junction bases unmatched: 6. Germline lookup yields CDR1 SGHDT and CDR2 YYEEEE. This CDR3 is 14 amino acids long. Study-level points and caveats: After pembrolizumab, tumor-resident clones rose rapidly, then generally contracted before radiologic responses.

TCR sequencing covered a few patients who responded to pembrolizumab. Here immunoSEQ multiplex PCR was the method, and the copy in TCRdb shows in-frame clones only, minus some. The profile shows under 95,000 clones, roughly 80% of them singletons. The chain is built from TRBV5-6 and TRBJ1-2, with 8 bases lining up with TRBD1. The material was peripheral blood, obtained 44 weeks after starting pembrolizumab. This clonotype was obtained from an adult with mismatch repair-deficient cancer. The CDR3 bases are TGTGCCAGCAGCCCCGGACAGGGAACCTATGGCTACACCTTC. Its protein product is CASSPGQGTYGYTF.